The entry below describes one T cell receptor (beta chain). The assay was immunoSEQ multiplex PCR, and TCRdb's table has in-frame clones only and misses some. The sample yields about 22,000 clones, around 77% seen once. The sample belongs to a study of graft-versus-host responses after intestinal transplantation. Processing of graft tissue released intraepithelial and lamina propria lymphocytes. CDR1 and CDR2 from the germline V gene are MNHEY and SVGAGI. Germline trimming cut 0 bases from V and 3 bases from J; bases unmatched to any gene: 5. This CDR3 is 15 amino acids long. The J gene is TRBJ2-7, the V gene TRBV6-5; 7 bases line up with TRBD2. This receptor was obtained from a human patient who received an intestinal transplant, so some T cells may come from the graft donor. The sample here was ileum tissue, taken 12 days after intestinal transplant. In nucleotides, the CDR3 is TGTGCCAGCAGTTACTCGATTAGCGGGTACTACGAGCAGTACTTC. Its protein product is CASSYSISGYYEQYF.